This T cell receptor beta chain was documented in a study of T cell repertoires in cytomegalovirus infection. Study-wide findings and caveats: HLA-C-restricted TCR beta clonotypes specific for CMV led the ex vivo response. Summed frequency of public TCR beta families distinguished CMV carriers with the relevant HLA.

Deletions cut 2 bases from V and 7 bases from J, with 5 bases between. CDR1 MNHEY and CDR2 SVGEGT come from the germline V gene. The CDR3 loop spans 12 amino acids. This clonotype was counted a single time. The target antigen is unknown. One entry per CDR3 protein, called by TCRdb with MiXCR from the reads. The sample records some 450,000 distinct CDR3 sequences, 25% to 40% being singletons. The material sequenced was PBMCs. This clonotype was sampled from a human donor in good health (CMV status not recorded). Some clones in this sample may be carry-over from other donors' samples. V gene TRBV6-2 or TRBV6-3 combines with J gene TRBJ2-2; D gene unclear. The CDR3 DNA reads TGTGCCAGCAGTTACAGGGTCGGGGAGCTGTTTTTT. It yields the protein CASSYRVGELFF.